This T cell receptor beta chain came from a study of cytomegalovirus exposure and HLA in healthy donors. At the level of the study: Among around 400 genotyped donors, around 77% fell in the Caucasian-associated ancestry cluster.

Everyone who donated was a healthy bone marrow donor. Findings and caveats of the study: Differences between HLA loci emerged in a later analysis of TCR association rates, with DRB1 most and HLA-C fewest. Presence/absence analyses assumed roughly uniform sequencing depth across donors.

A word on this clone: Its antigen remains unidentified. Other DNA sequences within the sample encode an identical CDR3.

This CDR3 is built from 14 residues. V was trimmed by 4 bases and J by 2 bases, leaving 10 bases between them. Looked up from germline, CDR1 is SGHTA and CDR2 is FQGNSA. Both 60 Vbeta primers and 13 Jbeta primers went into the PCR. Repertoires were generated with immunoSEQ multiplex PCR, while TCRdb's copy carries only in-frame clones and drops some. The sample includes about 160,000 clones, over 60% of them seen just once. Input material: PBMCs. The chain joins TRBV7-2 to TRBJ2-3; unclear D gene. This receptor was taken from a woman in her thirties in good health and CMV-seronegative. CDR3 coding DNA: TGTGCCAGCAGCTCAACCAGTGCCACAGATACGCAGTATTTT. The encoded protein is CASSSTSATDTQYF.